This T cell receptor beta chain came from a study of radiotherapy plus CTLA-4 blockade in lung cancer. Study-wide background: Around 18% of enrolled patients responded objectively, and approximately 30% had disease control.

Study-level results: Peripheral blood showed expansion of tumor-derived TCR clones after radiotherapy and ipilimumab. The best prediction of response reportedly came from early blood T cell clone dynamics, with interferon-beta.

The CDR3 runs 15 residues. Deletions cut 6 bases from V and 4 bases from J, with 19 bases between. Germline assignment: CDR1 SQVTM and CDR2 ANQGSEA. Those with chemo-refractory metastatic non-small-cell lung cancer were treated with focal radiation combined with CTLA-4 blockade using ipilimumab. The protocol was immunoSEQ multiplex PCR, while the TCRdb copy is restricted to in-frame clones and leaves out a portion. The sample has some 34,000 clones, 55% to 75% seen once; the top ten hold roughly 10%. In regard to this clone: Its antigen is currently unknown.

This receptor was taken from a human donor with non-small cell lung cancer who had stable disease on radiotherapy plus ipilimumab. Source: peripheral blood, taken from a patient treated with radiotherapy plus ipilimumab. The chain joins TRBV29-1 to TRBJ2-1; weak D call: TRBD2 (6 bases). CDR3 region: CSVPAGGNGYNEQFF. CDR3 DNA: TGCAGCGTCCCTGCAGGCGGGAACGGGTACAATGAGCAGTTCTTC.